These 28 T cell receptor beta chains were sequenced from one sample in a study of blood T cell repertoires in COVID-19 (dated by TCRdb to about 2020). Preparation of the library involved the immunoSEQ multiplex PCR assay. TCRdb's version of the immuneACCESS table is confined to in-frame rearrangements and falls short of the full clone set. An unresolved V gene accounts for under half of the shortfall where checked; the remainder is of unknown origin. The sample includes more than 300,000 clones, with 80% to 90% observed a single time. Around 9.3% of the sample belongs to the ten largest clones. Sequencing was carried out using peripheral blood. The origin of the receptors is a woman in her thirties with COVID-19, enrolled during active disease.

This chain joins TRBV7-2 and TRBJ2-3; tentative D call: TRBD2 (6 bases). Germline loops: CDR1 SGHTA, CDR2 FQGNSA. V dropped 7 bases and J dropped 1 base, with 18 bases sitting between them. The CDR3 extends over 16 amino acids. This CDR3 reads CASNLGSGAGTDTQYF. CDR3 nucleotide sequence: TGTGCCAGCAACCTGGGGTCGGGAGCGGGCACAGATACGCAGTATTTT.

The rearrangement uses TRBV2 and TRBJ2-3; TRBD2 might be the D (5 bases). CDR3 length: 13 residues. Germline assignment: CDR1 SNHLY and CDR2 FYNNEI. The V and J ends lost 11 bases and 7 bases respectively, with 19 bases between them. The DNA for the CDR3 is TGTGCCGGTCGACTAATACTCGGAAATACGCAGTATTTT. Protein sequence: CAGRLILGNTQYF. Complete variable domain (other parts from reference TRBV2 and TRBJ2-3): EPEVTQTPSHQVTQMGQEVILRCVPISNHLYFYWYRQILGQKVEFLVSFYNNEISEKSEIFDDQFSVERPDGSNFTLKIRSTKLEDSAMYFCAGRLILGNTQYFGPGTRLTVL.

The chain is built from TRBV27 and TRBJ1-1; D gene ambiguous. The germline CDR1 and CDR2 sequences are MNHEY and SMNVEV (reference sequence). Trimming pared 5 bases from V and 4 bases from J, leaving 8 bases between. The length of the CDR3 is 12 residues. CDR3 sequence: CASSHRGTEAFF. The CDR3 nucleotides are TGTGCCAGCAGTCACCGGGGCACTGAAGCTTTCTTT.

This chain joins TRBV9 and TRBJ2-6; maybe TRBD2 (5 bases). The length of the CDR3 is 15 residues. The ends were cut back, 3 bases at V and 2 bases at J, with 9 bases in the middle. Germline CDR1 is SGDLS and CDR2 is YYNGEE. In DNA, the CDR3 is TGTGCCAGCAGCGCAGACGGGGCTGGGGCCAACGTCCTGACTTTC. It specifies CASSADGAGANVLTF.

The V call is TRBV6-1, the J call TRBJ1-2; D possibly corresponds to TRBD1 (6 bases). The germline gives CDR1 MNHNS, CDR2 SASEGT. Trimming stripped 2 bases from V and 2 bases from J, with 21 bases between. The CDR3 spans 18 residues. The CDR3 region is CASSETHPPRGLNYGYTF. The DNA for the CDR3 is TGTGCCAGCAGTGAAACCCACCCTCCCAGGGGTCTCAACTATGGCTACACCTTC.

The chain couples TRBV6-5 to TRBJ1-2; 11 bases line up with TRBD1. CDR1 MNHEY and CDR2 SVGAGI come from the germline V gene. The CDR3 loop spans 13 amino acids. Trimming at V came to 10 bases and at J to 2 bases, leaving 3 bases not matched to a gene. The DNA for the CDR3 is TGTGCCATCGGGACAGGGGGAAACTATGGCTACACCTTC. Its translation: CAIGTGGNYGYTF.

This chain links TRBV2 with TRBJ2-5; 7 nucleotides line up with TRBD2. Germline CDR1 SNHLY, CDR2 FYNNEI. Trimming cost V 4 bases and J 2 bases; bases outside gene matches: 7. The CDR3 is 15 amino acids. The CDR3 nucleotides read TGTGCCAGCAGTGCCAATCTAGCGGAACAAGAGACCCAGTACTTC. Translating it yields CASSANLAEQETQYF.

The J gene is TRBJ1-3, the V gene TRBV6-1, with D unclear. V lost 1 base, J lost 0 bases, and 4 bases lay in between. The CDR3 extends over 14 amino acids. Germline values: CDR1 MNHNS, CDR2 SASEGT. The CDR3 is CASSEGNSGNTIYF. In DNA, the CDR3 is TGTGCCAGCAGTGAAGGTAACTCTGGAAACACCATATATTTT.

The CDR3 region is CASSLGGTSAVQDTQYF. The CDR3 DNA reads TGTGCCAGCAGCCTAGGGGGGACTAGCGCGGTCCAAGATACGCAGTATTTT. V is TRBV7-2 and J is TRBJ2-3, with 10 bases fitting TRBD2. J gave up 5 bases and V 5 bases, and 13 bases lay outside the gene matches. Germline loops: CDR1 SGHTA, CDR2 FQGNSA. The CDR3 runs to 17 residues.

The rearrangement links TRBV6-5 to TRBJ1-4, with D possibly TRBD1 on 5 matching bases. Germline assignment: CDR1 MNHEY and CDR2 SVGAGI. The CDR3 runs to 16 residues. The V end lost 1 base, the J end lost 8 bases, and 17 bases lay between the germline ends. The CDR3 DNA is TGTGCCAGCAGTTACTGGATCACACAGGAGATCGAAAAACTGTTTTTT. This translates into CASSYWITQEIEKLFF.

The chain joins TRBV3-1 (or the pseudogene TRBV3-2) to TRBJ2-1; D remains unclear. Germline V gives CDR1 LGHDT, CDR2 YNNKEL (reference sequence). The CDR3 loop spans 15 amino acids. V shed 4 bases and J shed 0 bases, with 10 bases lying between them. In DNA, the CDR3 is TGTGCCAGCAGCCCCCAACCTAGCTCCTACAATGAGCAGTTCTTC. Translating gives CASSPQPSSYNEQFF.

This clone has just one count. Written as DNA, the CDR3 is TGTGCCAGCAGTTTCGACAGTGGGACTGAAGCTTTCTTT. Amino acids: CASSFDSGTEAFF. The chain employs TRBV6-5 and TRBJ1-1, with a weak D call TRBD1 (5 bases). V lost 4 bases, J lost 5 bases, and 11 bases lay in between. The CDR3 consists of 13 residues. Germline V CDR1 and CDR2: MNHEY, SVGAGI.

V is TRBV4-1 and J is TRBJ2-1; D call uncertain. In germline, CDR1 is MGHRA, CDR2 YSYEKL. The V end lost 1 base, the J end lost 1 base, and 14 bases lay between the germline ends. The CDR3 runs to 17 residues. CDR3 amino acids: CASSQVDMGLSYNEQFF. DNA for the CDR3: TGCGCCAGCAGCCAAGTTGACATGGGTTTATCCTACAATGAGCAGTTCTTC.

This clone was seen a single time. The rearrangement links TRBV2 to TRBJ2-1, with D tentatively TRBD2 (6 bases). The CDR3 covers 13 residues. V was shortened by 4 bases and J by 7 bases, with 11 bases between the two germline ends. The germline gives CDR1 SNHLY, CDR2 FYNNEI. DNA of the CDR3: TGTGCCAGCAGTGTGGACGCGGGGAATGAGCAGTTCTTC. It encodes CASSVDAGNEQFF.

This sequence joins TRBV7-2 and TRBJ2-5; 7 bases are a match to TRBD2. Trimming took 4 bases from V and 2 from J; bases not matched to a gene: 4. The V gene's germline CDR1 is SGHTA and CDR2 FQGNSA. The CDR3 consists of 14 residues. The CDR3 nucleotides are TGTGCCAGCAGCTGGGAGGGTTATCAAGAGACCCAGTACTTC. Its protein is CASSWEGYQETQYF.

The genes are TRBV5-4 and TRBJ2-3, with D tentatively TRBD1 (6 bases). The germline V and J ends were trimmed by 2 bases and 3 bases, with 13 bases remaining between them. The CDR3 runs 15 residues. Germline values: CDR1 SGHNT, CDR2 YYREEE (reference sequence). The CDR3 coding sequence is TGTGCCAGCAGCTTAATAGCGAGGGGGACAGATACGCAGTATTTT. It encodes CASSLIARGTDTQYF.

This chain joins TRBV29-1 and TRBJ2-7; 10 bases are shared with TRBD1. V dropped 1 base and J dropped 2; count of bases not matched to a gene: 5. This CDR3 region has 15 residues. Germline CDR1 and CDR2: SQVTM and ANQGSEA. The CDR3 spells CSVEARTGGTYEQYF. CDR3 nucleotides: TGCAGCGTTGAAGCCAGGACAGGGGGTACCTACGAGCAGTACTTC.

This clone was detected ten times or more. The chain uses TRBV19 and TRBJ2-2; D is uncertain. CDR1 and CDR2 from the germline V gene are LNHDA and SQIVND (reference sequence). The ends were cut back, 5 bases at V and 6 bases at J, with 7 bases in the middle. This CDR3 contains 12 residues. CDR3 nucleotides: TGTGCCAGTAGTCCGCAGGCCGGGGAGCTGTTTTTT. Amino acids: CASSPQAGELFF.

The CDR3 here is CASSYRSNTGELFF. CDR3 in DNA: TGTGCCAGCAGCTACAGGTCGAACACCGGGGAGCTGTTTTTT. V gene TRBV7-3 combines with J gene TRBJ2-2, with D perhaps TRBD1 (5 bases). Trimming pared 4 bases from V and 0 bases from J, leaving 6 bases between. There are 14 residues in the CDR3. Germline V lookup: CDR1 SGHTA, CDR2 FQGTGA.

The V call is TRBV30, the J call TRBJ2-3; 7 bases are a match to TRBD2. The V gene end was trimmed by 2 bases and the J gene end by 1 base; junction bases not matched to a gene: 6. CDR3 length: 15 residues. Germline V gene data show CDR1 as GTSNPN and CDR2 as SVGIG (reference sequence). The CDR3 DNA is TGTGCCTGGAGTCTCGTGAGCGGGGGCACAGATACGCAGTATTTT. Amino acid sequence: CAWSLVSGGTDTQYF.

This clone was observed once. The chain carries TRBV10-3 and TRBJ2-7, with a tentative D call TRBD2 (5 bases). The CDR3 is 14 amino acids. V was clipped by 4 bases and J by 2 bases, with 12 bases between them. The germline V gene encodes CDR1 ENHRY and CDR2 SYGVKD. CDR3 sequence reads: CAISASRETYEQYF. The DNA of the CDR3 is TGTGCCATCAGTGCTTCCCGGGAAACCTACGAGCAGTACTTC.

The chain is built from TRBV5-4 and TRBJ2-5, with 10 bases lining up with TRBD2. CDR1 SGHNT and CDR2 YYREEE come from the germline V gene (reference sequence). V trimming: 4 bases; J trimming: 5 bases; junction bases outside the gene matches: 8. The CDR3 sequence is 15 residues long. The DNA for the CDR3 is TGTGCCAGCAGCCAGCCTAGCGGGAGAGGGGAGACCCAGTACTTC. Translated, it gives CASSQPSGRGETQYF.

This clone was seen only once. The chain employs TRBV6-5 and TRBJ1-5; 9 nucleotides align to TRBD1. In germline, CDR1 is MNHEY, CDR2 SVGAGI. The CDR3 is 14 residues long. V gave up 4 bases and J gave up 11 bases; unmatched junction bases: 9. CDR3 bases: TGTGCCAGCAGTTCTCCGGGACAGGGACAGACCCAGCATTTT. Residues: CASSSPGQGQTQHF.

The chain couples TRBV6-5 to TRBJ1-5; 7 bases are a match to TRBD1. J lost 3 bases, V lost 5 bases, and 7 bases had no gene match. This CDR3 region has 15 residues. The V gene's germline CDR1 is MNHEY and CDR2 SVGAGI. CDR3 region: CASSPPQGNNQPQHF. The DNA for the CDR3 is TGTGCCAGCAGTCCTCCACAGGGGAACAATCAGCCCCAGCATTTT.

The chain couples TRBV6-5 to TRBJ1-6, with D uncertain. The germline CDR1 and CDR2 sequences are MNHEY and SVGAGI. The CDR3 runs 15 residues. V was trimmed by 6 bases and J by 4 bases, leaving 13 bases between them. The CDR3 reads CASRAWSPYNSPLHF. The CDR3 region has the DNA TGTGCCAGCAGGGCTTGGTCTCCTTATAATTCACCCCTCCACTTT.

The rearrangement links TRBV10-3 to TRBJ2-5; a weak D match, TRBD2 (6 bases). The CDR3 sequence is 14 residues long. CDR1 is ENHRY and CDR2 is SYGVKD in the germline V gene. Trimming removed 0 bases from V and 7 bases from J, with 12 bases in between. CDR3 sequence (DNA): TGTGCCATCAGTGAGTCAGGCCCCGGGAGGACCCAGTACTTC. Translating gives CAISESGPGRTQYF.

V gene TRBV5-4 combines with J gene TRBJ2-5; D ambiguous. V was shortened by 3 bases and J by 2 bases, with 14 bases between the two germline ends. CDR1 and CDR2 (germline): SGHNT, YYREEE (reference sequence). The CDR3 is 15 amino acids. The CDR3 bases are TGTGCCAGCAGCTCCGAACCTAAATTGCAAGAGACCCAGTACTTC. Translated: CASSSEPKLQETQYF.

The chain is built from TRBV30 and TRBJ2-4, with TRBD2 matching over 11 bases. CDR1 is GTSNPN and CDR2 is SVGIG in the germline V gene (reference sequence). V gave up 0 bases and J gave up 0 bases; unmatched junction bases: 4. This CDR3 contains 17 residues. The CDR3 DNA follows: TGTGCCTGGAGTGTAGGGGGACTAGCGGTAGCCAAAAACATTCAGTACTTC. The encoded protein is CAWSVGGLAVAKNIQYF.